One and the same sample provided the 18 T cell receptor beta chains below, sequenced in a study of blood T cells in healthy people across ages. A second PCR of roughly 7 to 11 cycles used a sample-barcoded 5' primer and a J-beta primer mix. TCRdb ran MiXCR on the 5' RACE reads and lists one entry per CDR3 protein. This table holds 550,000 to 650,000 distinct CDR3 sequences, about a quarter found once. A further study also used this sample, focusing on T cells of mothers and their children.

Sequences were obtained from blood. These receptors all come from a boy between 2 and 10 years old in good health.

In its sample, this clonotype was seen a few times. DNA of the CDR3: TGTGCCAGCAGTTTAGTGGGGACTGGAAACACCATATATTTT. Amino acids: CASSLVGTGNTIYF. V gene TRBV12-3 or TRBV12-4 combines with J gene TRBJ1-3; D gene unclear. The length of the CDR3 is 14 residues. V shed 1 base and J shed 2 bases, with 6 bases lying between them.

As to this clonotype: The junction does not match germline at one end; this may be a read error. The genes are TRBV4-1 and TRBJ2-1; TRBD1 might be the D (6 bases). The CDR3 consists of 16 residues. Germline values: CDR1 MGHRA, CDR2 YSYEKL. DNA for the CDR3: TGCGCCAGCGGCCAAGGTCTCAGGGGACGTTACAATGAGCAGTTCTTC. Amino acids: CASGQGLRGRYNEQFF.

V and J are TRBV12-3 or TRBV12-4 and TRBJ2-5, with D maybe TRBD2 (6 bases). The CDR3 loop spans 15 amino acids. Trimming stripped 3 bases from V and 1 base from J, with 12 bases between. The CDR3 protein is CASSFVGGIQETQYF. The DNA of the CDR3 is TGTGCCAGCAGTTTCGTGGGCGGGATCCAAGAGACCCAGTACTTC.

This clonotype has more than one count but fewer than ten. The chain uses TRBV4-2 and TRBJ2-7; D remains ambiguous. Germline V gene sequence: CDR1 LGHNA, CDR2 YNFKEQ. The CDR3 runs to 17 residues. Trimming stripped 1 base from V and 0 bases from J, with 16 bases between. The CDR3 sequence: CASSQGSSNAGSYEQYF. CDR3 nucleotide sequence: TGTGCCAGCAGCCAAGGCTCGAGTAATGCCGGCTCCTACGAGCAGTACTTC.

This clonotype was seen a few times. The V and J genes are TRBV20-1 and TRBJ2-7, with TRBD1 matching 9 bases. The germline CDR1 and CDR2 sequences are DFQATT and SNEGSKA (reference sequence). This CDR3 is built from 15 residues. J gave up 5 bases and V 3 bases, and 11 bases lay outside the gene matches. CDR3 protein: CSASSWGTGFNEQYF. The CDR3 coding sequence is TGCAGTGCTAGTAGCTGGGGGACAGGGTTCAACGAGCAGTACTTC.

Only a few counts were recorded for this clonotype. This chain links TRBV20-1 with TRBJ1-1, with D hard to call. The CDR3 extends over 14 amino acids. Germline assignment: CDR1 DFQATT and CDR2 SNEGSKA (reference sequence). The V and J ends lost 0 bases and 0 bases respectively, with 8 bases between them. The CDR3 sequence: CSARDHSLNTEAFF. The CDR3 coding sequence is TGCAGTGCTAGAGATCACAGTTTGAACACTGAAGCTTTCTTT.

The V gene is TRBV29-1, the J gene TRBJ2-3; TRBD2 agrees at 10 bases. CDR1 and CDR2 from the germline V gene are SQVTM and ANQGSEA. The junction had 7 bases not matched to a gene; V was cut back by 7 bases and J by 0 bases. The CDR3 consists of 15 residues. DNA for the CDR3: TGCAGCGCTAGCGGGGGAGCACCTAGCACAGATACGCAGTATTTT. It is translated as CSASGGAPSTDTQYF.

The genes are TRBV7-8 and TRBJ2-3, with a possible D match to TRBD2 (7 bases). The CDR3 spans 16 residues. V was clipped by 9 bases and J by 4 bases, with 23 bases between them. The germline V gene encodes CDR1 SGHVS and CDR2 FQNEAQ. CDR3: CASSGTGEGGADTQYF. The CDR3, as DNA: TGTGCCAGTTCCGGGACGGGGGAGGGGGGCGCAGATACGCAGTATTTT.

In its sample, this clonotype was seen a few times. The rearrangement uses TRBV25-1 and TRBJ1-1; D is perhaps TRBD1 (5 bases). Germline V gives CDR1 MGHDK, CDR2 SYGVNS. Between the trimmed V and J ends, which lost 1 base and 3 bases, there was a span of 12 bases. The CDR3 totals 15 residues. The CDR3 protein is CASSEWSGRDTEAFF. CDR3 coding DNA: TGTGCCAGCAGTGAATGGTCAGGGCGGGACACTGAAGCTTTCTTT.

The genes are TRBV27 and TRBJ1-2; D not certain. The germline gives CDR1 MNHEY, CDR2 SMNVEV (reference sequence). The CDR3 is 15 residues long. V lost 2 bases and J lost 1, with 11 bases in between. CDR3: CASSLAPGFNYGYTF. CDR3 DNA sequence: TGTGCCAGCAGTTTAGCCCCGGGTTTTAACTATGGCTACACCTTC.

This clonotype was seen only a few times. The chain recombines TRBV3-1 with TRBJ1-2; D is unresolved. CDR3 length: 12 residues. The V end lost 4 bases, the J end lost 4 bases, and 7 bases lay between the germline ends. Germline CDR1 LGHDT, CDR2 YNNKEL (reference sequence). CDR3 sequence: CASSRRSYGYTF. CDR3 in DNA: TGTGCCAGCAGCCGACGGTCCTATGGCTACACCTTC.

In its sample, this clonotype was seen a few times. The rearrangement joins TRBV2 to TRBJ1-4; 7 bases agree with TRBD1. CDR3 size: 15 residues. Per germline, CDR1 SNHLY and CDR2 FYNNEI. V gave up 5 bases and J gave up 8 bases; unmatched junction bases: 11. CDR3 sequence reads: CASSPPDRQGEKLFF. As DNA, the CDR3 is TGTGCCAGCAGTCCCCCGGACAGGCAAGGGGAAAAACTGTTTTTT.

This clonotype was seen only a few times. This chain uses TRBV6-6 with TRBJ2-3; a weak D match, TRBD1 (5 bases). Trimming took off 1 base at V and 0 bases at J, with 5 bases between the two ends. The CDR3 is 14 residues long. Looked up from germline, CDR1 is MNHNY and CDR2 is SVGAGI (reference sequence). CDR3 in amino acids: CASSYYRSTDTQYF. As DNA, the CDR3 is TGTGCCAGCAGTTACTACAGGAGCACAGATACGCAGTATTTT.

This clonotype has a handful of counts. The chain combines TRBV9 with TRBJ2-1; D is perhaps TRBD1 or TRBD2 (5 bases each). This CDR3 comprises 13 residues. Trimming removed 0 bases at V and 6 bases at J, with 7 bases between. Germline-derived CDR1 and CDR2 are SGDLS and YYNGEE. CDR3 residues: CASSVDGANEQFF. The CDR3 bases are TGTGCCAGCAGCGTAGACGGGGCCAATGAGCAGTTCTTC.

This sequence joins TRBV29-1 and TRBJ2-5; D unresolved. CDR3 length equals 13 residues. Germline lookup yields CDR1 SQVTM and CDR2 ANQGSEA. V dropped 7 bases and J dropped 8 bases, with 20 bases sitting between them. The CDR3 bases are TGCAGCGCCCCGTTGCCCCGCGGCGGCACCCAGTACTTC. Protein product: CSAPLPRGGTQYF.

The rearrangement joins TRBV5-5 to TRBJ2-5; 7 positions agree with TRBD1. The CDR3 covers 14 residues. The germline CDR1 and CDR2 sequences are SGHKS and YYEKEE (reference sequence). V shed 4 bases, J shed 5 bases, and the junction held 8 bases outside the gene matches. In DNA form, the CDR3 reads TGTGCCAGCAGCCACAGGACAGGACGGGAGACCCAGTACTTC. Its translation is CASSHRTGRETQYF.

The table lists this clonotype with many counts. The rearrangement joins TRBV2 to TRBJ2-7; D may be TRBD1 (5 bases). The CDR3 runs to 14 residues. The germline V gene has CDR1 SNHLY and CDR2 FYNNEI. V was clipped by 5 bases and J by 0 bases, with 11 bases between them. CDR3 in DNA: TGTGCCAGCAGTTCAGGGTCCCTCTCCTACGAGCAGTACTTC. It encodes CASSSGSLSYEQYF.

The chain recombines TRBV5-1 with TRBJ1-2; D gene uncertain. Trimming shortened V by 4 bases and J by 5 bases, and 21 bases separated the two germline ends. Germline-derived CDR1 and CDR2 are SGHRS and YFSETQ. This CDR3 comprises 16 residues. The CDR3, as DNA: TGCGCCAGCAGCCTGGGCTCGGTAGAAGGAGGATATGGCTACACCTTC. It translates to CASSLGSVEGGYGYTF.